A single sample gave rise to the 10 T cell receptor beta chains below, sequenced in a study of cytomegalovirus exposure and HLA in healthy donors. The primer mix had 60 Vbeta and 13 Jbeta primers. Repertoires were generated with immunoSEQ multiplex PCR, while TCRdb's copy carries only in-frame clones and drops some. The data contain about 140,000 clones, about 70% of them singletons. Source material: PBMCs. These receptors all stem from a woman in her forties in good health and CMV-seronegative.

The CDR3 coding sequence is TGTGCCAGCAGCGACGGACAGGGGGCGGCCGGGGAGCTGTTTTTT. It yields the protein CASSDGQGAAGELFF. This chain uses TRBV27 with TRBJ2-2, with 11 nucleotides matching TRBD1. The ends lost 6 bases at V and 6 bases at J; junction bases unmatched: 6. Germline V gene sequence: CDR1 MNHEY, CDR2 SMNVEV (reference sequence). CDR3 length: 15 residues.

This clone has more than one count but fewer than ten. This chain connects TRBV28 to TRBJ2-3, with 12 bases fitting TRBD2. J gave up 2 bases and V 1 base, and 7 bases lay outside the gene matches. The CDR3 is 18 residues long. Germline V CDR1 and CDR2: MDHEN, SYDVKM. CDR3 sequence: CASSLSPSGGELTDTQYF. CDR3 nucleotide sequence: TGTGCCAGCAGTTTATCCCCTAGCGGGGGGGAACTCACAGATACGCAGTATTTT.

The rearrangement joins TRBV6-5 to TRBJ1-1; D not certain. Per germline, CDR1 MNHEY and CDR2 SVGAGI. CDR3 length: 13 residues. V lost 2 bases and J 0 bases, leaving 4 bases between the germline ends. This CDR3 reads CASSYQMNTEAFF. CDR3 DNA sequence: TGTGCCAGCAGTTACCAGATGAACACTGAAGCTTTCTTT.

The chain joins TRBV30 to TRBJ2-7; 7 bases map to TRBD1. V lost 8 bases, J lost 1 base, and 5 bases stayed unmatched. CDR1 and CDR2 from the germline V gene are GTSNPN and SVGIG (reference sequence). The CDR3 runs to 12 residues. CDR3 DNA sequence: TGTGCCCGGGACAGCTCTTCCTACGAGCAGTACTTC. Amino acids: CARDSSSYEQYF.

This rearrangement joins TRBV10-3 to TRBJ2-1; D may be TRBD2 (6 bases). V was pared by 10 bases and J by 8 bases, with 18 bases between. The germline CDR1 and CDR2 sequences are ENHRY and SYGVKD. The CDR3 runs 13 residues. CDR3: CASTGDSEDEQFF. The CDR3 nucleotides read TGTGCCAGCACCGGGGACTCGGAAGATGAGCAGTTCTTC.

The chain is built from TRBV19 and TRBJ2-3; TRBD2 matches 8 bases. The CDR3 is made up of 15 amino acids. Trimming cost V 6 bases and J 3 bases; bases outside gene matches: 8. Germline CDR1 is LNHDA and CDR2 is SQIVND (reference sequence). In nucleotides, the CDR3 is TGTGCCAGTAGGACCGGGACTAGATCAACAGATACGCAGTATTTT. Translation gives CASRTGTRSTDTQYF.

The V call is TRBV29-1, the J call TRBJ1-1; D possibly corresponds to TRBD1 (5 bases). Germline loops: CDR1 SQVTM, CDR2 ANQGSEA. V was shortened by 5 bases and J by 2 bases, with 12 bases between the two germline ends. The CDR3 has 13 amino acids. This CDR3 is CSVSRAPNTEAFF. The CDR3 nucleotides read TGCAGCGTTAGCAGGGCCCCAAACACTGAAGCTTTCTTT.

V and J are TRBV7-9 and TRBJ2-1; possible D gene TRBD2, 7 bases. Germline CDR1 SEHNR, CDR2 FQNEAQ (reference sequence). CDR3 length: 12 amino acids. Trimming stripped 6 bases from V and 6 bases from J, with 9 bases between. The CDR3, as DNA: TGTGCCAGCAGAGGGGGGGGCAATGAGCAGTTCTTC. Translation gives CASRGGGNEQFF.

Written as DNA, the CDR3 is TGCGCCAGCAGCCAAGACTATGGGACAGTTCCCTACGAGCAGTACTTC. This translates into CASSQDYGTVPYEQYF. This chain joins TRBV4-1 and TRBJ2-7; 7 positions agree with TRBD1. V lost 0 bases to trimming and J lost 2 bases; unmatched junction nucleotides: 7. The CDR3 is 16 residues long. The germline V gene has CDR1 MGHRA and CDR2 YSYEKL.

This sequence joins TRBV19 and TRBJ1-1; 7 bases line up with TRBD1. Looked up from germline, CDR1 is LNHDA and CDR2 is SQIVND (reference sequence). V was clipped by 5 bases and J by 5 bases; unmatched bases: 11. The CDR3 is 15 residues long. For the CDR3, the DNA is TGTGCCAGTAGTTCGCGACAGGGAAAGGGGACTGAAGCTTTCTTT. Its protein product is CASSSRQGKGTEAFF.